Below, 22 T cell receptor beta chains from the same sample are listed, as sequenced in a study of CXCR3-negative and CXCR3-positive naive CD8 T cells. With UMI labels, 5' RACE was used to prepare the TRB cDNA libraries. From its re-call of the 5' RACE reads, TCRdb lists each CDR3 protein once, without DNA. The data show approximately 45,000 distinct CDR3 sequences, and the top ten clones hold approximately 15%. Sample: memory CD8+ T cells from blood. These receptors were collected from a human donor in good health. Some clones in this sample may be carry-over from other donors' samples.

This clonotype is medium-sized by frequency. The chain links TRBV14 to TRBJ2-5; TCRdb indicates TRBD1, and absent DNA this call remains unverified. The CDR3 has 15 residues. Germline CDR1 SGHDN, CDR2 FVKESK. The CDR3: CASSQVKRGGETQYF.

The chain couples TRBV14 to TRBJ2-4; the D call of TRBD1 rests on TCRdb alone, since no DNA is present to check it. The CDR3 length is 16 residues. Germline CDR1 and CDR2: SGHDN and FVKESK. This CDR3 reads CASSTTGGTAKNIQYF. Drawing the rest from reference TRBV14 and TRBJ2-4, the complete variable domain is EAGVTQFPSHSVIEKGQTVTLRCDPISGHDNLYWYRRVMGKEIKFLLHFVKESKQDESGMPNNRFLAERTGGTYSTLKVQPAELEDSGVYFCASSTTGGTAKNIQYFGAGTRLSVL.

V usage is TRBV15 and J usage is TRBJ2-7. The CDR3 has 15 amino acids. Germline V gene lookup returns CDR1 LNHNV and CDR2 YYDKDF (reference sequence). CDR3 sequence reads: CATSGFRTGPHEQYF.

The V gene is TRBV20-1, the J gene TRBJ2-3; TCRdb selects TRBD2, and the lack of DNA leaves this call unchecked. The CDR3 runs to 18 residues. Germline CDR1 DFQATT, CDR2 SNEGSKA (reference sequence). The CDR3 region is CSARDLVTLAIVTDTQYF.

The chain employs TRBV29-1 and TRBJ2-1; without DNA, the TCRdb call of TRBD1 cannot be checked. The CDR3 extends over 14 amino acids. CDR1 and CDR2 from the germline V gene are SQVTM and ANQGSEA. The CDR3 sequence is CSVEGGELDNEQFF.

This chain connects TRBV7-8 to TRBJ1-1. The CDR3 spans 14 residues. The germline gives CDR1 SGHVS, CDR2 FQNEAQ. The CDR3 sequence: CASSSGYSYTEAFF.

This chain's CDR3 is CATSPSGGSGANVLTF. The rearrangement uses TRBV15 and TRBJ2-6; absent DNA, TCRdb's TRBD1 call cannot be checked. The CDR3 is 16 residues long. Germline V gene sequence: CDR1 LNHNV, CDR2 YYDKDF (reference sequence).

This chain uses TRBV14 with TRBJ2-7. This CDR3 has 14 residues. The germline V gene encodes CDR1 SGHDN and CDR2 FVKESK. CDR3: CASSQDPRNYEQYF.

The CDR3 loop reads CASSHALGEVDF. The rearrangement uses TRBV4-2 and TRBJ2-7. Germline CDR1 is LGHNA and CDR2 is YNFKEQ. The CDR3 totals 12 residues.

The chain couples TRBV28 to TRBJ1-6; TCRdb's D gene call, TRBD1, goes unchecked for lack of DNA. The germline CDR1 and CDR2 sequences are MDHEN and SYDVKM. The CDR3 runs 14 residues. The CDR3 spells CASSPGTGFSPLHF.

The chain has TRBV19 and TRBJ1-2. Germline values: CDR1 LNHDA, CDR2 SQIVND (reference sequence). The CDR3 spans 13 residues. Here the CDR3 reads CASSRRADYGYTF. Looking up the rest from reference TRBV19 and TRBJ1-2 gives the full variable domain: DGGITQSPKYLFRKEGQNVTLSCEQNLNHDAMYWYRQDPGQGLRLIYYSQIVNDFQKGDIAEGYSVSREKKESFPLTVTSAQKNPTAFYLCASSRRADYGYTFGSGTRLTVV.

The chain has TRBV29-1 and TRBJ2-7; absent DNA, TCRdb's TRBD2 call cannot be checked. Germline V gene lookup returns CDR1 SQVTM and CDR2 ANQGSEA. The CDR3 totals 13 residues. The CDR3 sequence is CSVEDLGDYEQYF.

The chain is built from TRBV7-9 and TRBJ2-7; TCRdb proposes TRBD1, but this gene call is untestable without DNA. Germline CDR1 SEHNR, CDR2 FQNEAQ (reference sequence). The CDR3 contains 13 residues. The CDR3 spells CASSTQGGYEQYF.

The chain recombines TRBV6-2 or TRBV6-3 with TRBJ2-7. The CDR3 runs to 15 residues. From germline, CDR1 is MNHEY and CDR2 SVGEGT. The CDR3 is CASSYADESSYEQCF.

The chain has TRBV13 and TRBJ1-1. This CDR3 is 14 amino acids long. Germline CDR1 reads PRHDT; CDR2 reads FYEKMQ (reference sequence). The CDR3 sequence is CASSLQEPNTEAFF.

The chain recombines TRBV11-2 with TRBJ1-2. The CDR3 contains 11 residues. The germline V gene has CDR1 SGHAT and CDR2 FQNNGV. The CDR3 sequence: CASSLGGGYTF.

This chain joins TRBV19 and TRBJ1-5. The CDR3 has 15 amino acids. Germline V gene sequence: CDR1 LNHDA, CDR2 SQIVND (reference sequence). The CDR3 protein is CASCPGRAPWNPQHF.

The rearrangement uses TRBV2 and TRBJ2-3. This CDR3 is 13 amino acids long. Germline-derived CDR1 and CDR2 are SNHLY and FYNNEI. Here the CDR3 reads CASSETGTDTQYF.

This chain uses TRBV19 with TRBJ2-1; without DNA, the TCRdb call of TRBD1 cannot be checked. CDR3 length equals 16 residues. The germline gives CDR1 LNHDA, CDR2 SQIVND (reference sequence). The CDR3 protein is CASSGPGTVFYNEQFF.

Here the CDR3 reads CASSLGSSGSTYEQYF. This rearrangement joins TRBV7-2 to TRBJ2-7; with no DNA, the TCRdb D assignment of TRBD2 cannot be verified. The CDR3 is made up of 16 amino acids. The germline CDR1 and CDR2 sequences are SGHTA and FQGNSA. Full variable domain (outside the CDR3, taken from reference TRBV7-2 and TRBJ2-7): GAGVSQSPSNKVTEKGKDVELRCDPISGHTALYWYRQSLGQGLEFLIYFQGNSAPDKSGLPSDRFSAERTGGSVSTLTIQRTQQEDSAVYLCASSLGSSGSTYEQYFGPGTRLTVT.

V gene TRBV20-1 combines with J gene TRBJ1-1; the TRBD1 assignment by TCRdb is unverifiable without DNA. CDR3 length: 13 residues. The germline gives CDR1 DFQATT, CDR2 SNEGSKA (reference sequence). The CDR3 reads CSARGHLYTEAFF.

The chain carries TRBV5-4 and TRBJ2-5; as DNA is missing, the TRBD1 call by TCRdb cannot be tested. Germline CDR1 is SGHNT and CDR2 is YYREEE (reference sequence). This CDR3 contains 15 residues. CDR3 in amino acids: CASSLTLTGIETQYF.